A single sample gave rise to the 23 T cell receptor beta chains below, sequenced in a study of OX40 agonist ivuxolimab in advanced cancers. The library came from the immunoSEQ multiplex PCR assay. In its TCRdb copy, this immuneACCESS table keeps in-frame sequences only and misses some clones. Where compared with another copy, unresolved V genes explain less than half of these, and the others have no known cause. Within this sample are about 53,000 clones, with about 88% of them counted one time only. Of the sample, roughly 1.5% falls within the top ten clones. The input for sequencing was CD4+ or CD8+ T cells sorted from blood, taken in a trial of the OX40 agonist ivuxolimab. The receptors stem from an adult with an advanced solid tumor such as melanoma, head and neck, liver or kidney cancer.

This clone was detected only a few times. The V call is TRBV4-2, the J call TRBJ1-2, with TRBD1 matching over 7 bases. Germline CDR1 reads LGHNA; CDR2 reads YNFKEQ. The ends lost 1 base at V and 2 bases at J; junction bases unmatched: 4. The CDR3 extends over 15 amino acids. CDR3 in amino acids: CASSQGQGVNYGYTF. CDR3 DNA sequence: TGTGCCAGCAGCCAAGGTCAGGGGGTGAACTATGGCTACACCTTC.

The chain links TRBV28 to TRBJ1-5; 7 nucleotides match TRBD1. The CDR3 has 15 residues. The ends lost 8 bases at V and 2 bases at J; junction bases unmatched: 9. The germline gives CDR1 MDHEN, CDR2 SYDVKM. Written as DNA, the CDR3 is TGTGCCAGCTTCAAACCTCAGGGGGGCAATCAGCCCCAGCATTTT. As protein: CASFKPQGGNQPQHF.

The chain couples TRBV9 to TRBJ2-7; 10 bases map to TRBD1. Germline-derived CDR1 and CDR2 are SGDLS and YYNGEE. Trimming cost V 0 bases and J 6 bases; bases outside gene matches: 12. The CDR3 runs to 17 residues. The CDR3 coding sequence is TGTGCCAGCAGCGTAGTGGCCTCGACAGGGGGCCGAGTCGAGCAGTACTTC. Translation: CASSVVASTGGRVEQYF. The whole variable domain, filled in from reference TRBV9 and TRBJ2-7, reads DSGVTQTPKHLITATGQRVTLRCSPRSGDLSVYWYQQSLDQGLQFLIQYYNGEERAKGNILERFSAQQFPDLHSELNLSSLELGDSALYFCASSVVASTGGRVEQYFGPGTRLTVT.

The chain carries TRBV5-4 and TRBJ2-2; TRBD2 matches 8 bases. Per the germline V gene, CDR1 is SGHNT and CDR2 is YYREEE (reference sequence). The CDR3 extends over 16 amino acids. Trimming cost V 4 bases and J 7 bases; bases outside gene matches: 12. The CDR3 is CASSSGGQGNHGELFF. Written as DNA, the CDR3 is TGTGCCAGCAGCAGCGGGGGCCAGGGGAACCACGGGGAGCTGTTTTTT. The variable domain in full, with the rest retrieved from reference TRBV5-4 and TRBJ2-2, is ETGVTQSPTHLIKTRGQQVTLRCSSQSGHNTVSWYQQALGQGPQFIFQYYREEENGRGNFPPRFSGLQFPNYSSELNVNALELDDSALYLCASSSGGQGNHGELFFGEGSRLTVL.

The chain carries TRBV7-3 and TRBJ2-3, with TRBD2 matching over 10 bases. The V and J ends lost 5 bases and 2 bases, in that order; junction bases with no gene match: 7. This CDR3 comprises 16 residues. Germline V gene lookup returns CDR1 SGHTA and CDR2 FQGTGA. The CDR3 sequence is CASSPGTSAYTDTQYF. The CDR3 DNA sequence: TGTGCCAGCAGCCCTGGGACTAGCGCCTACACAGATACGCAGTATTTT.

A few counts support this clone. The gene calls are TRBV5-5 and TRBJ1-5; D may be TRBD1 (6 bases). The CDR3 is made up of 12 amino acids. The germline CDR1 and CDR2 sequences are SGHKS and YYEKEE (reference sequence). Trimming removed 4 bases at V and 10 bases at J, with 12 bases between. This chain's CDR3 is CASSRGGPPQHF. The CDR3 DNA reads TGTGCCAGCAGCAGGGGGGGCCCTCCCCAGCATTTT.

This chain joins TRBV5-4 and TRBJ2-1; D uncertain. Germline CDR1 SGHNT, CDR2 YYREEE (reference sequence). This CDR3 spans 13 amino acids. V was clipped by 4 bases and J by 9 bases, with 14 bases between them. CDR3 nucleotide sequence: TGTGCCAGCAGCCCTTGGGGATCGGGTGAGCAGTTCTTC. This codes for CASSPWGSGEQFF. The complete variable domain, with remaining parts taken from reference TRBV5-4 and TRBJ2-1, reads ETGVTQSPTHLIKTRGQQVTLRCSSQSGHNTVSWYQQALGQGPQFIFQYYREEENGRGNFPPRFSGLQFPNYSSELNVNALELDDSALYLCASSPWGSGEQFFGPGTRLTVL.

The V gene is TRBV29-1, the J gene TRBJ2-1; D unresolved. CDR1 is SQVTM, CDR2 ANQGSEA, per germline. V lost 2 bases to trimming and J lost 7 bases, with 12 bases between them. The CDR3 has 13 amino acids. The CDR3 loop is CSVESRGRNEQFF. The DNA of the CDR3 is TGCAGCGTTGAAAGTCGTGGTCGGAATGAGCAGTTCTTC.

The chain has TRBV2 and TRBJ2-7; unclear D gene. The germline CDR1 and CDR2 sequences are SNHLY and FYNNEI. The CDR3 is made up of 11 amino acids. V gave up 6 bases and J gave up 2 bases, with 5 bases separating them. For the CDR3, the DNA is TGTGCCAGCAGCCTCACCTACGAGCAGTACTTC. Translation: CASSLTYEQYF.

The rearrangement joins TRBV6-6 to TRBJ1-2; D perhaps matches TRBD1 (5 bases). The germline V gene encodes CDR1 MNHNY and CDR2 SVGAGI (reference sequence). The CDR3 totals 15 residues. Trimming removed 7 bases from V and 7 bases from J, with 22 bases in between. Written as DNA, the CDR3 is TGTGCCAGCAACTCCCAGGGTAATTCATTGGGTGGCTACACCTTC. Protein: CASNSQGNSLGGYTF.

The chain couples TRBV7-8 to TRBJ1-5, with a tentative D call TRBD1 (5 bases). CDR3 length equals 18 residues. V lost 0 bases and J lost 0, with 15 bases in between. In germline, CDR1 is SGHVS, CDR2 FQNEAQ. DNA for the CDR3: TGTGCCAGCAGCTTAGCGGGTGGGGGACGGGTTAGCAATCAGCCCCAGCATTTT. Translation: CASSLAGGGRVSNQPQHF.

V is TRBV4-1 and J is TRBJ2-1, with D possibly called TRBD1 or TRBD2 (6 bases each). This CDR3 is 16 amino acids long. Germline V gene data show CDR1 as MGHRA and CDR2 as YSYEKL. Trimming removed 0 bases from V and 1 base from J, with 10 bases in between. CDR3 nucleotides: TGCGCCAGCAGCCAAGATAGGAGGGGGTCCTACAATGAGCAGTTCTTC. Amino acid sequence: CASSQDRRGSYNEQFF.

This rearrangement joins TRBV21-1 to TRBJ2-2; the D segment call TRBD1 is taken from the table without a DNA check. TRBV21-1 is noted as a pseudogene. This CDR3 contains 17 residues. In DNA, the CDR3 is TGTGCCAGCAGCACCCAAAAAGGGACAGGGTATACCGGGGAGCTGTTTTTT. Its protein product is CASSTQKGTGYTGELFF.

The chain is built from TRBV6-5 and TRBJ2-5; either TRBD1 or TRBD2 may supply D (5 bases each). Trimming pared 2 bases from V and 5 bases from J, leaving 12 bases between. This CDR3 contains 14 residues. Germline assignment: CDR1 MNHEY and CDR2 SVGAGI. The CDR3: CASSYGGVVETQYF. Here the CDR3 DNA reads TGTGCCAGCAGTTACGGGGGTGTGGTTGAGACCCAGTACTTC.

This chain connects TRBV30 to TRBJ2-2, with D unresolved. The CDR3 sequence is 14 residues long. V lost 1 base to trimming and J lost 6 bases, with 12 bases between them. The germline V gene has CDR1 GTSNPN and CDR2 SVGIG (reference sequence). The CDR3 reads CAWSGDSKPGELFF. CDR3 DNA sequence: TGTGCCTGGAGTGGAGATTCTAAACCCGGGGAGCTGTTTTTT. Full variable domain (rest looked up from reference TRBV30 and TRBJ2-2): SQTIHQWPATLVQPVGSPLSLECTVEGTSNPNLYWYRQAAGRGLQLLFYSVGIGQISSEVPQNLSASRPQDRQFILSSKKLLLSDSGFYLCAWSGDSKPGELFFGEGSRLTVL.

The chain links TRBV10-3 to TRBJ2-7; 10 bases agree with TRBD2. Germline V gene sequence: CDR1 ENHRY, CDR2 SYGVKD. The V and J ends lost 8 bases and 0 bases, in that order; junction bases with no gene match: 7. This CDR3 has 15 amino acids. The CDR3: CAIGGLAGGSYEQYF. CDR3 DNA: TGTGCCATCGGCGGGTTAGCGGGGGGCTCCTACGAGCAGTACTTC.

The chain couples TRBV11-2 to TRBJ2-7; D remains ambiguous. Trimming stripped 0 bases from V and 4 bases from J, with 1 base between. Per the germline V gene, CDR1 is SGHAT and CDR2 is FQNNGV. This CDR3 has 11 amino acids. The CDR3 sequence is CASSLEYEQYF. The CDR3 DNA is TGTGCCAGCAGCTTAGAGTACGAGCAGTACTTC.

This chain links TRBV2 with TRBJ1-2, with D possibly matching TRBD1 (6 bases). The CDR3 runs 12 residues. CDR1 is SNHLY, CDR2 FYNNEI, per germline. Trimming stripped 7 bases from V and 6 bases from J, with 12 bases between. The CDR3 DNA follows: TGTGCCAGCACCCTGGACAGCGATGGCTACACCTTC. It is translated as CASTLDSDGYTF.

V usage is TRBV2 and J usage is TRBJ1-4, with TRBD1 matching 8 bases. Germline assignment: CDR1 SNHLY and CDR2 FYNNEI. The CDR3 is made up of 15 amino acids. J was trimmed by 0 bases and V by 6 bases; bases with no gene match: 3. CDR3 region: CASRRQGSTNEKLFF. The CDR3 region has the DNA TGTGCCAGCAGGAGACAGGGGTCAACTAATGAAAAACTGTTTTTT.

Here the CDR3 DNA reads TGTGCCAGCAGCTTGGCCGCGGGGACAGGGGAGTACTTC. Translation: CASSLAAGTGEYF. This rearrangement joins TRBV5-6 to TRBJ2-7; 10 bases line up with TRBD1. The J segment lost 11 bases and the V segment lost 0 bases, leaving 5 bases of the junction unmatched. The CDR3 covers 13 residues. Germline V gene lookup returns CDR1 SGHDT and CDR2 YYEEEE.

The CDR3 protein is CAWSRTDYNSPLHF. CDR3 nucleotides: TGTGCCTGGAGCCGGACAGACTATAATTCACCCCTCCACTTT. V is TRBV30 and J is TRBJ1-6; D possibly corresponds to TRBD1 (6 bases). Germline CDR1 reads GTSNPN; CDR2 reads SVGIG (reference sequence). The CDR3 length is 14 residues. V was cut by 3 bases and J by 3 bases, with 9 bases left in between. Full variable domain (rest looked up from reference TRBV30 and TRBJ1-6): SQTIHQWPATLVQPVGSPLSLECTVEGTSNPNLYWYRQAAGRGLQLLFYSVGIGQISSEVPQNLSASRPQDRQFILSSKKLLLSDSGFYLCAWSRTDYNSPLHFGNGTRLTVT.

This clone was seen only once. This chain links TRBV15 with TRBJ2-6; 8 positions match TRBD1. Germline CDR1 reads LNHNV; CDR2 reads YYDKDF (reference sequence). The CDR3 contains 18 residues. V trimming: 0 bases; J trimming: 2 bases; junction bases outside the gene matches: 6. CDR3 region: CATSRDWTGMPGANVLTF. The CDR3 DNA follows: TGTGCCACCAGCAGAGATTGGACAGGGATGCCTGGGGCCAACGTCCTGACTTTC.

A few counts support this clone. V gene TRBV20-1 combines with J gene TRBJ1-1; D is unclear. The V gene lost 6 bases and the J gene lost 4 bases, with 9 bases spanning the gap. CDR3 length equals 11 residues. Germline CDR1 DFQATT, CDR2 SNEGSKA (reference sequence). The CDR3 reads CSAVPTTEAFF. CDR3 in DNA: TGCAGTGCCGTTCCTACCACTGAAGCTTTCTTT.